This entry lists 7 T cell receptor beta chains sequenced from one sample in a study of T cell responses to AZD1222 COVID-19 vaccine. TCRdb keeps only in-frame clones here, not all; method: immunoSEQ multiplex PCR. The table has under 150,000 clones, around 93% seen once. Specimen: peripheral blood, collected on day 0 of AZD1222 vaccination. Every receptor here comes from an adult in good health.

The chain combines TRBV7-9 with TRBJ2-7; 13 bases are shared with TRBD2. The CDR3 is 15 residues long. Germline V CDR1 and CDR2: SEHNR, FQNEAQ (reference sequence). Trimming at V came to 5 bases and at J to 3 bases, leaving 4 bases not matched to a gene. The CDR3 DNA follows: TGTGCCAGCAGCGTGGGACTAGCGGGACGCTACGAGCAGTACTTC. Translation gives CASSVGLAGRYEQYF.

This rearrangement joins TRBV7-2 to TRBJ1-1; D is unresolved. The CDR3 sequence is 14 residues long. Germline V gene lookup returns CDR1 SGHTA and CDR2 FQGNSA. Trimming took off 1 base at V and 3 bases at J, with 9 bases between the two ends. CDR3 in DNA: TGTGCCAGCAGCTTAGTCCCAGCCGACACTGAAGCTTTCTTT. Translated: CASSLVPADTEAFF.

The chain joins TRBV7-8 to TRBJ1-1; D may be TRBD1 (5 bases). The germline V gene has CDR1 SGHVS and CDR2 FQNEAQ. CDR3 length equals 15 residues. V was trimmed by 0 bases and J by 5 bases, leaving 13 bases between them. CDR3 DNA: TGTGCCAGCAGCTTAGCTTGGGGACCCGGGACTGAAGCTTTCTTT. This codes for CASSLAWGPGTEAFF.

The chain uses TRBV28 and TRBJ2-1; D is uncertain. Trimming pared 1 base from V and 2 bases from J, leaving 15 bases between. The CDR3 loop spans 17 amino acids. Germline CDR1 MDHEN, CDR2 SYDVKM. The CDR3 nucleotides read TGTGCCAGCAGTTTATTTTTAGAGCGCTCTCCCTACAATGAGCAGTTCTTC. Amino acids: CASSLFLERSPYNEQFF.

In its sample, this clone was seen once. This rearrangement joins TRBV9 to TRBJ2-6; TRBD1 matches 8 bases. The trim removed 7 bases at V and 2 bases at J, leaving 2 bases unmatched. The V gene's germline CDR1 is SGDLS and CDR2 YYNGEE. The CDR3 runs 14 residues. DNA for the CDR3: TGTGCCAGCGCCAGGGGGCCTGGGGCCAACGTCCTGACTTTC. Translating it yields CASARGPGANVLTF.

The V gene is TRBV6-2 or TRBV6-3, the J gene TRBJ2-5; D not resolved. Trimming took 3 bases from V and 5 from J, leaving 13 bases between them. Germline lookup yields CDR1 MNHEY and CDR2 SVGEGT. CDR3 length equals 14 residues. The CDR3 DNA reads TGTGCCAGCAGTTATAGGCCCGGTAGGGAGACCCAGTACTTC. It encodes CASSYRPGRETQYF.

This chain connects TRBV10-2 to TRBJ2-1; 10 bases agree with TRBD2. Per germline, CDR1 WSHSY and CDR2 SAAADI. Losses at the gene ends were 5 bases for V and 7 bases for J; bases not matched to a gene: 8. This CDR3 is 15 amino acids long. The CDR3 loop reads CASSRPSGSMNEQFF. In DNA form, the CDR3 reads TGCGCCAGCAGTCGGCCTAGCGGGAGTATGAATGAGCAGTTCTTC.